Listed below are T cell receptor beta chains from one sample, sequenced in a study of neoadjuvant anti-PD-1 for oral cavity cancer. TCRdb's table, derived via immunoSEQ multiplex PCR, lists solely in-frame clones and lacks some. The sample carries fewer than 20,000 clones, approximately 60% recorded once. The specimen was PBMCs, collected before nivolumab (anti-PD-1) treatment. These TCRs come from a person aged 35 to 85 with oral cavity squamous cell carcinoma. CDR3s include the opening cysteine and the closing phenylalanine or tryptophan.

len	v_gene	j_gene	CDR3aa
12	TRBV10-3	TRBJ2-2	CAIRQTTGELFF
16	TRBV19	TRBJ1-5	CASTEGNRVSNQPQHF
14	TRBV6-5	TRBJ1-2	CASSKRQGEDGYTF
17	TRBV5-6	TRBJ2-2	CASSRVQAGGGTGELFF
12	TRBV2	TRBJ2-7	CASRAGSYEQYF
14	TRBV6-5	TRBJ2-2	CASSFLAGTGELFF
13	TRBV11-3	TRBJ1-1	CASSLGGSAEAFF
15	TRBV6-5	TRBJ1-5	CASSSMDRANQPQHF
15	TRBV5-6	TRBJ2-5	CASSFRATYQETQYF
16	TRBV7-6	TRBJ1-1	CASTQYPGQGNTEAFF
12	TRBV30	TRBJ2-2	CAWGTYLGELFF
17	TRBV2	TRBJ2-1	CASSERGTSGSYNEQFF
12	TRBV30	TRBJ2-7	CAWSTSGYEQYF
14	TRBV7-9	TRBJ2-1	CASSLAGADNEQFF
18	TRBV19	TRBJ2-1	CASSMALAGVGTYNEQFF
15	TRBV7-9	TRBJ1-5	CASSLAHGGNQPQHF
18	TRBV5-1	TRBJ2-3	CASRDRAGGPGVTDTQYF
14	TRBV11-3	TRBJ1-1	CASSSSGGNTEAFF
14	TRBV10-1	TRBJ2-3	CASSAGRSTDTQYF
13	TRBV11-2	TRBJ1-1	CASSFSSNTEAFF
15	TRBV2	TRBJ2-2	CATKPGLAVTGELFF
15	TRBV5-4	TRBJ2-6	CASSLELSGANVLTF